These 27 T cell receptor beta chains came from one sample sequenced in a study of molecular identifiers for immune sequencing clone quantification. One entry per CDR3 protein results from TCRdb running MiXCR on the PCR reads. The sample shows around 480,000 distinct CDR3 sequences, about 25% of them seen only once. Sequencing was performed on naive CD8+ T cells from blood, with Jurkat cell RNA spiked in. The sample's subset: FACS-sorted CD8+CD4-CCR7+CD45RA+ naive T cells. These receptors came from a human donor in good health. Some libraries in this study had Jurkat cell RNA spiked in.

As concerns this clonotype: This may be a read error, as it is one base from a much larger clone. The rearrangement joins TRBV13 to TRBJ2-5; 7 bases are shared with TRBD2. The CDR3 has 17 residues. In germline, CDR1 is PRHDT, CDR2 FYEKMQ (reference sequence). The DNA for the CDR3 is TGTGCCAGCAGCTTAGGGCTAGCGGTCCAACCCCAAGAGACCCGGTACTTC. Translation: CASSLGLAVQPQETRYF.

This clonotype was seen at least ten times. The CDR3 loop reads CASRGTEAFF. CDR3 nucleotide sequence: TGTGCCAGCAGAGGGACAGAAGCTTTCTTT. The rearrangement joins TRBV6-6 to TRBJ1-1, with a weak D call TRBD1 (6 bases). CDR1 and CDR2 from the germline V gene are MNHNY and SVGAGI (reference sequence). This CDR3 contains 10 residues. Trimming removed 6 bases from V and 8 bases from J, with 7 bases in between.

This clonotype occurred a few times. This chain uses TRBV11-2 with TRBJ1-1; D remains unclear. The CDR3 has 14 residues. Trimming cost V 2 bases and J 0 bases, with 7 bases left between them. Per germline, CDR1 SGHAT and CDR2 FQNNGV. Written as DNA, the CDR3 is TGTGCCAGCAGCTTACTTTCCATGAACACTGAAGCTTTCTTT. Its translation is CASSLLSMNTEAFF. The full variable domain, completed using reference TRBV11-2 and TRBJ1-1, is EAGVAQSPRYKIIEKRQSVAFWCNPISGHATLYWYQQILGQGPKLLIQFQNNGVVDDSQLPKDRFSAERLKGVDSTLKIQPAKLEDSAVYLCASSLLSMNTEAFFGQGTRLTVV.

Turning to this clonotype: Germline and junction disagree at one end, which may indicate a read error. This rearrangement joins TRBV28 to TRBJ1-5; the D gene is possibly TRBD1 (5 bases). This CDR3 has 17 amino acids. The germline gives CDR1 MDHEN, CDR2 SYDVKM. CDR3 loop: CASREDVGHYSNRPQHF. The CDR3 region has the DNA TGTGCCAGCAGGGAAGACGTCGGACACTATAGCAATCGGCCCCAGCATTTT.

This chain connects TRBV12-3 or TRBV12-4 to TRBJ2-2; the D gene is possibly TRBD1 (6 bases). The CDR3 has 17 residues. The ends were cut back, 7 bases at V and 3 bases at J, with 21 bases in the middle. CDR3 DNA sequence: TGTGCCAGCACCCCGAAAGGGGGAATATCGGACACCGGGGAGCTGTTTTTT. Translation gives CASTPKGGISDTGELFF.

This clonotype has a count of ten or more. The chain has TRBV6-7 and TRBJ1-1; D is unresolved. TRBV6-7 is reported as an ORF; its role is uncertain. The V end was cut by 0 bases, the J end by 7 bases, with 18 bases between. The CDR3 extends over 16 amino acids. The CDR3 loop reads CASSYSRPPSALEAFF. In DNA form, the CDR3 reads TGTGCCAGCAGTTACTCGAGACCCCCATCCGCACTTGAAGCTTTCTTT.

This clonotype was observed many times. V and J are TRBV27 and TRBJ1-5; tentatively, D is TRBD1 (5 bases). The V end lost 3 bases, the J end lost 1 base, and 10 bases lay between the germline ends. This CDR3 is 15 amino acids long. Germline V lookup: CDR1 MNHEY, CDR2 SMNVEV (reference sequence). CDR3 amino acids: CASSLTVESNQPQHF. The CDR3 nucleotides read TGTGCCAGCAGTTTGACAGTGGAAAGCAATCAGCCCCAGCATTTT.

As to this clonotype: Just one base apart from a much larger clone, this may be a read error. V is TRBV25-1 and J is TRBJ2-5; D perhaps matches TRBD2 (5 bases). Germline CDR1 is MGHDK and CDR2 is SYGVNS. The CDR3 contains 15 residues. DNA of the CDR3: TGTGCCAGCAGTGAATTGATGGACTCACAAGAGCCCCAGTACTTC. This sequence encodes CASSELMDSQEPQYF.

This clonotype was seen a handful of times. This chain links TRBV3-1 with TRBJ2-1, with D uncertain. Trimming removed 1 base at V and 4 bases at J, with 8 bases between. The CDR3 is 14 amino acids. CDR1 is LGHDT and CDR2 is YNNKEL in the germline V gene (reference sequence). The DNA of the CDR3 is TGTGCCAGCAGCCAAGGATGGGCGTACAATGAGCAGTTCTTC. It specifies CASSQGWAYNEQFF.

This clonotype was seen ten or more times. This chain links TRBV5-6 with TRBJ2-7; no definite D call. V gave up 3 bases and J gave up 0 bases, with 4 bases separating them. The CDR3 is 12 residues long. The germline gives CDR1 SGHDT, CDR2 YYEEEE. The CDR3, as DNA: TGTGCCAGCAGCTGGGGCTCCTACGAGCAGTACTTC. Protein: CASSWGSYEQYF.

The table lists this clonotype with a few counts. The chain links TRBV4-1 to TRBJ1-2; D is perhaps TRBD1 (6 bases). V was trimmed by 2 bases and J by 2 bases, leaving 15 bases between them. Germline V gene data show CDR1 as MGHRA and CDR2 as YSYEKL. This CDR3 is built from 16 residues. The CDR3 DNA reads as TGCGCCAGCAGCCAATATTCAACAGGGAACAACTATGGCTACACCTTC. It codes for CASSQYSTGNNYGYTF.

This clonotype has only a few counts. The CDR3 DNA is TGTGCCAGCAGCTCACTAGTTCGGACAGGGGACATAGATACGCAGTATTTT. Translating gives CASSSLVRTGDIDTQYF. The gene calls are TRBV7-9 and TRBJ2-3, with 9 bases aligning to TRBD1. The V gene end was trimmed by 4 bases and the J gene end by 5 bases; junction bases not matched to a gene: 13. Germline loops: CDR1 SEHNR, CDR2 FQNEAQ (reference sequence). The length of the CDR3 is 17 residues. Based on the CDR3 plus reference TRBV7-9 and TRBJ2-3, the full variable domain is DTGVSQNPRHKITKRGQNVTFRCDPISEHNRLYWYRQTLGQGPEFLTYFQNEAQLEKSRLLSDRFSAERPKGSFSTLEIQRTEQGDSAMYLCASSSLVRTGDIDTQYFGPGTRLTVL.

V and J are TRBV27 and TRBJ2-7, with D perhaps TRBD1 or TRBD2 (5 bases each). V lost 2 bases and J lost 2, with 10 bases in between. The CDR3 loop spans 14 amino acids. Germline-derived CDR1 and CDR2 are MNHEY and SMNVEV (reference sequence). CDR3 amino acids: CASSLGGPPYEQYF. The DNA for the CDR3 is TGTGCCAGCAGTTTAGGGGGACCGCCCTACGAGCAGTACTTC.

CDR3 DNA sequence: TGTGCCAGCACCGAGACAGGGTATTTTGATCAGCCCCAGCATTTT. Protein sequence: CASTETGYFDQPQHF. The rearrangement uses TRBV19 and TRBJ1-5, with TRBD1 matching over 7 bases. The CDR3 spans 15 residues. The junction had 13 bases not matched to a gene; V was cut back by 9 bases and J by 5 bases. The germline gives CDR1 LNHDA, CDR2 SQIVND (reference sequence).

The V gene is TRBV7-6, the J gene TRBJ2-2; no firm D call. The length of the CDR3 is 13 residues. Looked up from germline, CDR1 is SGHVS and CDR2 is FNYEAQ. The V and J ends lost 8 bases and 1 base respectively, with 8 bases between them. The CDR3 region has the DNA TGTGCCAGCCGGCCCATGAACACCGGGGAGCTGTTTTTT. Protein sequence: CASRPMNTGELFF.

Comments on this clonotype: Possible read error: a much larger clone is one base away. The genes are TRBV4-1 and TRBJ2-4; D is undetermined. This CDR3 has 12 residues. Per germline, CDR1 MGHRA and CDR2 YSYEKL. The CDR3 DNA follows: TGCGCCGGCAGCCAAGATAGGGTCATTCAGTACTTC. Protein sequence: CAGSQDRVIQYF.

This clonotype has only a few counts. The genes are TRBV3-1 and TRBJ2-1, with D unresolved. Trimming removed 3 bases from V and 8 bases from J, with 8 bases in between. The CDR3 totals 12 residues. CDR1 and CDR2 from the germline V gene are LGHDT and YNNKEL (reference sequence). CDR3 DNA: TGTGCCAGCAGCCATGCGATGTATGAGCAGTTCTTC. Translation: CASSHAMYEQFF.

This clonotype came up a few times. J is TRBJ2-1 and V is TRBV24-1; 9 bases map to TRBD1. This CDR3 is built from 13 residues. Looked up from germline, CDR1 is KGHDR and CDR2 is SFDVKD. Germline trimming cut 4 bases from V and 8 bases from J; bases unmatched to any gene: 2. CDR3 coding DNA: TGTGCCACCAGTGACTGGGACAGGGATGAGCAGTTCTTC. The encoded protein is CATSDWDRDEQFF.

The sample holds many counts of this clonotype. The CDR3 loop reads CASSQDGPSYEQYF. CDR3 coding DNA: TGTGCCAGCAGCCAAGATGGGCCCAGCTACGAGCAGTACTTC. The chain joins TRBV3-1 to TRBJ2-7; D unclear. CDR3 length: 14 residues. The V end was cut by 0 bases, the J end by 3 bases, with 9 bases between. The germline V gene has CDR1 LGHDT and CDR2 YNNKEL (reference sequence).

As for this clonotype: Possible read error: a much larger clone is one base away. The CDR3 loop reads CASSWGWGQPQHF. In DNA, the CDR3 is TGTGCCAGCAGCTGGGGGTGGGGTCAGCCCCAGCATTTT. The rearrangement joins TRBV5-6 to TRBJ1-5; D is possibly TRBD1 (5 bases). Trimming took off 3 bases at V and 6 bases at J, with 10 bases between the two ends. CDR1 and CDR2 (germline): SGHDT, YYEEEE. This CDR3 is 13 amino acids long.

V usage is TRBV19 and J usage is TRBJ1-5; no clear D gene. CDR1 and CDR2 from the germline V gene are LNHDA and SQIVND (reference sequence). CDR3 length equals 12 residues. V lost 7 bases and J lost 4, with 8 bases in between. The CDR3 DNA reads TGTGCCAGTACTGCGGGGAATCAGCCCCAGCATTTT. Translating it yields CASTAGNQPQHF.

This clonotype was seen repeatedly, ten times or more. The chain couples TRBV12-3 or TRBV12-4 to TRBJ2-5; TRBD1 might be the D (5 bases). V lost 5 bases and J lost 5, with 24 bases in between. There are 17 residues in the CDR3. CDR3 bases: TGTGCCAGCAGTCCCCATGAATCACTGAACCCAGGGGAGACCCAGTACTTC. It encodes CASSPHESLNPGETQYF.

This clonotype was recorded at least ten times. The J gene is TRBJ2-7, the V gene TRBV7-2; TRBD1 might be the D (6 bases). CDR1 is SGHTA, CDR2 FQGNSA, per germline. This CDR3 has 15 amino acids. V gave up 1 base and J gave up 4 bases, with 14 bases separating them. Here the CDR3 reads CASSLEQGLGYEQYF. CDR3 DNA: TGTGCCAGCAGCTTAGAACAGGGTCTTGGGTACGAGCAGTACTTC.

This clonotype was counted a few times. The chain is built from TRBV13 and TRBJ1-1; D possibly corresponds to TRBD1 (5 bases). Trimming took 5 bases from V and 3 from J, leaving 16 bases between them. Germline V gene lookup returns CDR1 PRHDT and CDR2 FYEKMQ (reference sequence). The CDR3 totals 15 residues. The CDR3 DNA is TGTGCCAGCAGCGCGAAGAAGCGGGGGGACACTGAAGCTTTCTTT. Translation gives CASSAKKRGDTEAFF.

This clonotype has a single count. Its ends do not fully match the called genes, so a read error is possible. V is TRBV30 and J is TRBJ2-3; D may be TRBD1 (5 bases). CDR1 is GTSNPN, CDR2 SVGIG, per germline (reference sequence). The CDR3 runs 12 residues. This CDR3 is CAWSVMTDTQCF. DNA for the CDR3: TGTGCCTGGAGTGTGATGACAGATACGCAGTGTTTT.

This clonotype was seen more than once but under ten times. The chain couples TRBV6-2 or TRBV6-3 to TRBJ1-1; 8 bases fit TRBD1. CDR1 and CDR2 from the germline V gene are MNHEY and SVGEGT. The CDR3 sequence is 15 residues long. The V gene end was trimmed by 6 bases and the J gene end by 5 bases; junction bases not matched to a gene: 11. As DNA, the CDR3 is TGTGCCAGCAGCCCAAACACAGGGGGTCGGACTGAAGCTTTCTTT. Amino acids: CASSPNTGGRTEAFF.

This clonotype was picked up a small number of times. The J gene is TRBJ2-7, the V gene TRBV27; 7 nucleotides align to TRBD2. This CDR3 region has 14 residues. Germline assignment: CDR1 MNHEY and CDR2 SMNVEV (reference sequence). V gave up 5 bases and J gave up 3 bases; unmatched junction bases: 7. The CDR3 protein is CASSPERDGYEQYF. CDR3 sequence (DNA): TGTGCCAGCAGTCCGGAGCGGGACGGCTACGAGCAGTACTTC.